Given below is one T cell receptor beta chain in context. Antigen unknown. The data derive from a study of T cell repertoires in cytomegalovirus infection. Across the whole study: Both recently identified HLA-C-restricted and well-studied HLA-B-restricted CMV epitopes were used in the study. In public TCR beta signatures, there were indications of both CMV infection and matching HLA type. Findings and caveats of the study: The study found HLA-C-restricted CMV-specific TCR beta clonotypes dominating the ex vivo response. CMV carriers having the relevant HLA were flagged by cumulative public TCR beta family frequency.

Per the germline V gene, CDR1 is KGHSH and CDR2 is LQKENI. Trimming stripped 4 bases from V and 0 bases from J, with 12 bases between. The CDR3 length is 15 residues. Each CDR3 protein gets one entry after TCRdb re-called the reads with MiXCR. The table shows fewer than 1,000,000 distinct CDR3 sequences, with 31% occurring only once. This chain joins TRBV18 and TRBJ2-5, with TRBD1 as a possible D gene (6 bases). This sequence was found in a human donor in good health (CMV status not recorded). Some clones in this sample may be carry-over from other donors' samples. The source material was cultured CD8+ T cells from PBMCs, sampled from culture after CMV antigen stimulation. This CDR3 is CASSLLDSYQETQYF. In DNA, the CDR3 is TGTGCCAGCTCACTCTTGGACAGCTACCAAGAGACCCAGTACTTC. Full variable domain (rest looked up from reference TRBV18 and TRBJ2-5): NAGVMQNPRHLVRRRGQEARLRCSPMKGHSHVYWYRQLPEEGLKFMVYLQKENIIDESGMPKERFSAEFPKEGPSILRIQQVVRGDSAAYFCASSLLDSYQETQYFGPGTRLLVL.